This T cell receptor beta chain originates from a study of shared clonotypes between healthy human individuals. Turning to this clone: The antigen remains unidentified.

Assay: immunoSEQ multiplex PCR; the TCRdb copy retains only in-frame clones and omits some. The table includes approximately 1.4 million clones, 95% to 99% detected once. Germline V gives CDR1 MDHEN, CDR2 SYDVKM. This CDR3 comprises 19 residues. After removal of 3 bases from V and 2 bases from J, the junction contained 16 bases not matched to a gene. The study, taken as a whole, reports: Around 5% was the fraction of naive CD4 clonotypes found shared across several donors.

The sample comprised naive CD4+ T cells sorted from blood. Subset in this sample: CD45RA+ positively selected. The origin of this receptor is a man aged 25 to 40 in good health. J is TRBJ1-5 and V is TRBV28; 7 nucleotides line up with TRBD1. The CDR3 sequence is CASSFWSTGASIGNQPQHF. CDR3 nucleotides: TGTGCCAGCAGTTTCTGGTCCACAGGGGCATCCATCGGCAATCAGCCCCAGCATTTT. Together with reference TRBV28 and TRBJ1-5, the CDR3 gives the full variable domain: DVKVTQSSRYLVKRTGEKVFLECVQDMDHENMFWYRQDPGLGLRLIYFSYDVKMKEKGDIPEGYSVSREKKERFSLILESASTNQTSMYLCASSFWSTGASIGNQPQHFGDGTRLSIL.